This T cell receptor beta chain is drawn from a study of blood T cells in healthy people across ages. The study, taken as a whole, reports: There were more naive CD4+ cells and higher diversity in long-lived donors than in aged donors.

Primers used in a second PCR of about 6 to 11 cycles were a sample-barcoded 5' primer and a J-beta primer mix. The authors tagged each cDNA molecule using a template-switch adaptor with 12 random nucleotides. TCRdb redid the calling of the 5' RACE reads with MiXCR, one entry per CDR3 protein. Seen here are about 1.4 million distinct CDR3 sequences, around 55% observed once, and the top ten hold roughly 6.3%. This CDR3 spans 13 amino acids. The V gene's germline CDR1 is DFQATT and CDR2 SNEGSKA (reference sequence). V lost 5 bases to trimming and J lost 1 base, with 11 bases between them. This clonotype was found once. Its antigen is unidentified.

This TCR derives from a man aged 18-30 years in good health. Sample: blood. This sequence joins TRBV20-1 and TRBJ1-2; weak D call: TRBD1 (5 bases). The CDR3 loop reads CSALRQINYGYTF. CDR3 DNA: TGCAGTGCTCTTAGACAGATTAACTATGGCTACACCTTC.